This T cell receptor beta chain was captured in a study of CD8+CD57+ T cells in acquired aplastic anemia. Background on the study: Each DNA sample taken from sorted CD4+ and CD8+ cells came to about 3.2 ug on average.

The study profiled TCR beta VDJ and CDR3 using genomic DNA as template. TCRdb re-called the reads through MiXCR, storing one row per CDR3 protein. The table has over 150,000 distinct CDR3 sequences, roughly 63% seen once; the top ten hold under 55%. Patients chosen for sequencing had shown CD8+CD57+ cell expansion by flow cytometry. All patients had severe acquired aplastic anemia. Material for sequencing was sorted CD4+, CD8+, or CD8+CD57+ T cells (not recorded which) from PBMCs. The clonotype originates from a human donor with aplastic anemia.

The CDR3 protein is CASSSGQGARDTEAFF. The DNA of the CDR3 is TGTGCCAGCAGCTCCGGACAGGGGGCACGGGACACTGAAGCTTTCTTT. This chain links TRBV7-6 with TRBJ1-1; TRBD1 matches 11 bases. The CDR3 is made up of 16 amino acids. V gave up 4 bases and J gave up 3 bases; unmatched junction bases: 7. In germline, CDR1 is SGHVS, CDR2 FNYEAQ.